This TCR beta chain was documented in a study of blood T cell repertoires in COVID-19. Study in general: From T cells, B-cell-depleted T cells, or PBMCs came the material, which was cDNA or gDNA.

Sequencing was performed with immunoSEQ multiplex PCR; in TCRdb, only in-frame clones are kept and a portion is missing. This sample has about 300,000 clones, with roughly 88% found just once. From germline, CDR1 is SGHTA and CDR2 FQGTGA. The CDR3 runs 15 residues. Trimming at V came to 2 bases and at J to 3 bases, leaving 4 bases not matched to a gene. This clonotype was sampled from a woman in her forties or fifties with acute or convalescent COVID-19. This rearrangement joins TRBV7-3 to TRBJ2-7; 10 bases are shared with TRBD2. The material sequenced was peripheral blood. CDR3 bases: TGTGCCAGCAGCTTAGGACTAGCGGCAGTCTACGAGCAGTACTTC. This gives the protein CASSLGLAAVYEQYF.